The clone carrying this T cell receptor beta chain has just a few counts. The primer mix had 60 Vbeta and 13 Jbeta primers. Some clones are missing from TCRdb's copy, which holds only in-frame ones; the method was immunoSEQ multiplex PCR. The table shows approximately 130,000 clones, with around 77% occurring only once. The record originates from a study of cytomegalovirus exposure and HLA in healthy donors. Germline assignment: CDR1 SNHLY and CDR2 FYNNEI. Germline trimming cut 6 bases from V and 7 bases from J; bases unmatched to any gene: 2. The CDR3 has 13 residues. The specimen sequenced was PBMCs. The rearrangement uses TRBV2 and TRBJ2-2; 10 bases map to TRBD1. The receptor was isolated from a man aged 50 to 60 in good health and CMV-seronegative. CDR3: CASRTGGGGELFF. CDR3 nucleotides: TGTGCCAGCAGGACAGGGGGCGGCGGGGAGCTGTTTTTT.